The rows below give T cell receptor beta chains drawn from one sample of a study of post-analysis software for immune sequencing data. TCRdb fed the PCR reads into MiXCR, producing one record per CDR3 protein. This sample carries about 820,000 distinct CDR3 sequences, under 70% of them seen once, and the ten largest clones take approximately 4.3%. The sequencing sample was made of blood. The receptors were gathered from a girl aged 10-17 years with multiple sclerosis. CDR3s include the opening cysteine and the closing phenylalanine or tryptophan. D genes are given only for firm matches. Clone size, where shown, is once, few, many, or a class for clones that have expanded.

V	D	size	J	DNA	CDR3
TRBV5-6	TRBD2	-	TRBJ2-1	TGTGCCAGCAGCTTGGGGACTAGCGGCCCTCCTTTTTACAATGAGCAGTTCTTC	CASSLGTSGPPFYNEQFF
TRBV20-1	-	few	TRBJ1-2	TGCAGTGCTAGTATCTTATCTAATGCTAACTATGGCTACACCTTC	CSASILSNANYGYTF
TRBV7-9	-	-	TRBJ2-7	TGTGCCAGCAGCTACTCTGGGACACCTGGGGAGCAGTACTTC	CASSYSGTPGEQYF
TRBV4-2	-	few	TRBJ2-1	TGTGCCAGCAGCCACAGAAACCATGCGGGACTCGCGTGCAATGAGCAGTTCTTC	CASSHRNHAGLACNEQFF
TRBV2	-	-	TRBJ2-1	TGTGCCAGCAAGGGGGGGCAGGGTAATGAGCAGTTCTTC	CASKGGQGNEQFF
TRBV29-1	-	-	TRBJ2-5	TGCAGCGTTGTGGGACAAGAGACCCAGTACTTC	CSVVGQETQYF
TRBV6-6	TRBD1	-	TRBJ1-2	TGTGCCAGCAGTGACGGACAGGGTAACTATGGCTACACCTTC	CASSDGQGNYGYTF
TRBV20-1	-	-	TRBJ1-2	TGCAGTGCTAGAGATAAGGATGCGGTCGGCTACACCTTC	CSARDKDAVGYTF
TRBV7-6	-	-	TRBJ2-7	TGTGCCAGCAGCTTAGAGGCCGGCGGCAGATCCTACGAGCAGTACTTC	CASSLEAGGRSYEQYF
TRBV20-1	TRBD1	few	TRBJ2-7	TGCAGTGCTAGCAAATTCCGGGACAGTCGTTTTGCCGTCCCCTACGAGCAGTACTTC	CSASKFRDSRFAVPYEQYF
TRBV6-5	TRBD2	-	TRBJ2-1	TGTGCCAGTACCTTGGCGGGGGGTTGGGATGAGCAGTTCTTC	CASTLAGGWDEQFF
TRBV5-1	-	once	TRBJ1-2	TGCGCCAGCAGCTCCCGGGACGTCTATGGCTACACCTTC	CASSSRDVYGYTF
TRBV7-2	-	few	TRBJ2-5	TGTGCCAGCAGCCCATGGGCCAGAAACCAAGAGACCCAGTACTTC	CASSPWARNQETQYF
TRBV12-3/TRBV12-4	-	few	TRBJ2-3	TGTGCCAGCAGCCGACCCCGCCGGGTGGGTATAATCCCCGGGGGAGCCGATACGCAGTATTTT	CASSRPRRVGIIPGGADTQYF
TRBV7-8	-	-	TRBJ1-6	TGTGCCAGCAGCCATGGACAGCGCTTGTCACCCCTCCACTTT	CASSHGQRLSPLHF
TRBV13	TRBD1	few	TRBJ2-3	TGTGCCAGCAGCACCTGGGGACAGGACACAGATACGCAGTATTTT	CASSTWGQDTDTQYF
TRBV12-3/TRBV12-4	-	-	TRBJ2-6	TGTGCCAGCAGTTTATCTGGGACCAACGTCCTGACTTTC	CASSLSGTNVLTF
TRBV10-3	TRBD2	-	TRBJ2-1	TGTGCCATCAGAGGGGGTGTTAGCGGGGCGGACAATGAGCAGTTCTTC	CAIRGGVSGADNEQFF
TRBV3-1	-	few	TRBJ2-4	TGTGCCAGCAGCCAAGATCTGGGGGGCGCTGGAAACATTCAGTACTTC	CASSQDLGGAGNIQYF
TRBV7-8	TRBD2	-	TRBJ2-5	TGTGCCAGCAGCTTGACTAGCGGGAGGTGGGAGGAGACCCAGTACTTC	CASSLTSGRWEETQYF
TRBV7-9	-	few	TRBJ2-1	TGTGCCAGCAGCTTATGGGGCTCCAGCTCCTACAATGAGCAGTTCTTC	CASSLWGSSSYNEQFF
TRBV12-3/TRBV12-4	-	-	TRBJ2-7	TGTGCCAGCAGTCCCATAAACAGGGTCCACGAGCAGTACTTC	CASSPINRVHEQYF
TRBV3-1	-	-	TRBJ2-3	TGTGCCAGCAGCGAACTGCAGGGACCCAACACAGATACGCAGTATTTT	CASSELQGPNTDTQYF